This T cell receptor beta chain appears in the sequencing data of a study of blood T cells in healthy people across ages. In the study overall: Template switching caught about one barcoded beta molecule for each two T cells. Study-wide points: Long-lived donors had more naive CD4+ cells and higher diversity than aged donors. Because sorting was not performed, PBMCs prevented conclusive naive versus antigen-experienced comparison.

The use of a sample-barcoded 5' primer and a J-beta primer mix characterized a second PCR of about 6 to 12 cycles. One entry per CDR3 protein, called by TCRdb with MiXCR from the 5' RACE reads. The data show roughly 800,000 distinct CDR3 sequences, with 25% seen just once and approximately 4% held by the top ten. A few counts support this clonotype. Its target is unknown. These data were also reused for a study on T cells of mothers and their children. That work states: In each mother, TCR beta CDR3 reads exceeded 8 million; in each child, they numbered approximately 3 million.

The receptor was isolated from a boy aged 5-17 years in good health. What was sequenced was blood.

Here the CDR3 DNA reads TGTGCCAGCAGTGAATTCCAGGGGAGCACTGAAGCTTTCTTT. Its protein is CASSEFQGSTEAFF. J is TRBJ1-1 and V is TRBV25-1, with D possibly being TRBD1 (6 bases). This CDR3 is built from 14 residues. CDR1 is MGHDK, CDR2 SYGVNS, per germline. V was trimmed by 1 base and J by 4 bases, leaving 10 bases between them.